These T cell receptor beta chains were read from a single sample in a study of Graves' ophthalmopathy and Graves' hyperthyroidism. TCRdb independently ran MiXCR on the multiplex PCR reads; one entry per CDR3 protein. The sample records hundreds of thousands of distinct CDR3 sequences, 35% to 50% being singletons. The sequencing input was peripheral blood. The receptors shown here come from an adult man with Graves' ophthalmopathy. The CDR3 runs from the conserved cysteine through the conserved F or W. Fields, in order: clone size, V gene, J gene, D gene, CDR3 protein, CDR3 DNA. D genes are given only for firm matches. Not every row has a clone size; where given, it reads once, few, many or a size class.

>.|TRBV2|TRBJ2-7|.
CASSPRPPGPYEQYF
TGTGCCAGCAGTCCCCGCCCCCCTGGGCCCTACGAGCAGTACTTC
>few|TRBV19|TRBJ1-5|TRBD1
CASKETGEFQPQHF
TGTGCCAGTAAAGAGACAGGGGAATTTCAGCCCCAGCATTTT
>.|TRBV9|TRBJ1-6|.
CTSSVGQLPLHF
TGTACCAGCAGCGTAGGACAGCTACCCCTCCACTTT
>many|TRBV7-9|TRBJ1-4|.
CASSSTGLQLFF
TGTGCCAGCAGTTCCACAGGTTTACAACTGTTTTTT
>many|TRBV10-1|TRBJ1-2|.
CASIVWGFGGYGYTF
TGCGCCAGCATAGTTTGGGGCTTTGGAGGCTATGGCTACACCTTC
>.|TRBV20-1|TRBJ2-2|.
CSATPSGLNTGERFF
TGCAGTGCTACTCCCTCCGGACTCAACACCGGGGAGCGGTTTTTT
>.|TRBV29-1|TRBJ1-2|.
CSVEDQGTYGYTF
TGCAGCGTTGAAGATCAGGGAACCTATGGCTACACCTTC
>few|TRBV7-9|TRBJ1-4|.
CASTLVGGREKLFF
TGTGCCAGCACCTTGGTAGGGGGGAGAGAAAAACTGTTTTTT
>.|TRBV15|TRBJ1-6|.
CATSSAPGTLHF
TGTGCCACCAGCAGTGCCCCCGGGACCCTCCACTTT
>many|TRBV29-1|TRBJ2-6|TRBD1
CSVRTGGSGANVLTF
TGCAGCGTCCGGACAGGGGGGAGTGGGGCCAACGTCCTGACTTTC
>.|TRBV19|TRBJ2-7|.
CASSMGGGYEQYF
TGTGCCAGTAGTATGGGGGGCGGCTACGAGCAGTACTTC
>.|TRBV12-3/TRBV12-4|TRBJ1-2|.
CASSLTGQRGYTF
TGTGCCAGCAGTTTAACAGGGCAGCGGGGCTACACCTTC
>few|TRBV9|TRBJ2-2|TRBD1
CASSGTGNTGELFF
TGTGCCAGCTCCGGGACAGGGAATACCGGGGAGCTGTTTTTT
>.|TRBV29-1|TRBJ2-5|.
CSASRGLARTQETQYF
TGCAGCGCCAGCAGGGGTTTGGCGAGGACACAAGAGACCCAGTACTTC
>.|TRBV10-3|TRBJ2-6|.
CASSLSYGGANVLTF
TGTGCCAGCAGCCTTAGTTATGGTGGGGCCAACGTCCTGACTTTC
>.|TRBV9|TRBJ2-7|.
CASRKDSGSYEQYF
TGTGCCAGCAGAAAGGACTCCGGATCTTACGAGCAGTACTTC
>.|TRBV20-1|TRBJ1-5|TRBD1
CSARGQVGNQPQHF
TGCAGTGCCCGGGGACAGGTTGGAAATCAGCCCCAGCATTTT
>.|TRBV2|TRBJ1-2|TRBD1
CASRGQGGSSGYTF
TGTGCCAGCAGGGGTCAGGGGGGTTCGTCTGGCTACACCTTC
>few|TRBV4-3|TRBJ2-5|TRBD2
CASSLSGTSGGGETQYF
TGCGCCAGCAGCCTTTCCGGGACTAGCGGTGGAGGAGAGACCCAGTACTTC
>.|TRBV2|TRBJ2-5|.
CASSWGSQQYF
TGTGCCAGCAGCTGGGGGAGTCAACAGTACTTC
>many|TRBV4-1|TRBJ1-6|TRBD1
CASSRTGVASPLHF
TGCGCCAGCAGCCGTACAGGGGTTGCTTCACCCCTCCACTTT
>.|TRBV29-1|TRBJ1-2|TRBD1
CSVEEGTAKHDGYTF
TGCAGCGTTGAAGAAGGGACAGCTAAACATGATGGCTACACCTTC
>many|TRBV10-3|TRBJ1-1|TRBD1
CAIKSQGAMNTEAFF
TGTGCCATCAAATCACAGGGGGCCATGAACACTGAAGCTTTCTTT
>.|TRBV15|TRBJ1-5|.
CATSRDPPIPQHF
TGTGCCACCAGCAGAGATCCTCCGATTCCCCAGCATTTT
>many|TRBV7-9|TRBJ1-5|.
CASSLAGDTSPGQPQHF
TGTGCCAGCAGCTTAGCGGGTGACACGTCGCCGGGTCAGCCCCAGCATTTT
>.|TRBV20-1|TRBJ2-7|.
CSASTGYYEQYF
TGCAGTGCTAGTACAGGGTACTACGAGCAGTACTTC
>.|TRBV24-1|TRBJ1-5|.
CASSLGRGNSNQPQHF
TGTGCCAGCAGCTTGGGCAGGGGAAATAGCAATCAGCCCCAGCATTTT
>.|TRBV5-1|TRBJ2-1|TRBD2
CASTGGLAVDNEQFF
TGCGCCAGCACCGGGGGACTAGCGGTAGACAATGAGCAGTTCTTC
>few|TRBV25-1|TRBJ2-3|TRBD2
CASSKDGGRATDTQYF
TGTGCCAGCAGCAAAGACGGCGGGAGGGCCACAGATACGCAGTATTTT
>.|TRBV7-7|TRBJ2-7|.
CASSRNPGSYEQYF
TGTGCCAGCAGCCGCAATCCAGGGTCCTACGAGCAGTACTTC
>.|TRBV2|TRBJ2-5|.
CASSEVGQETQYF
TGTGCCAGCAGTGAAGTAGGGCAAGAGACCCAGTACTTC
>.|TRBV7-2|TRBJ2-5|.
CASSWWIVGSGETQYF
TGTGCCAGCAGCTGGTGGATAGTGGGGTCGGGAGAGACCCAGTACTTC
>.|TRBV15|TRBJ2-7|TRBD1
CATSRTTGGYYEQYF
TGTGCCACCAGCAGAACGACAGGGGGCTATTACGAGCAGTACTTC